This is a list of T cell receptor beta chains from one sample in a study of blood T cell repertoires in COVID-19. The data were produced by immunoSEQ multiplex PCR, yet TCRdb's version contains in-frame clones alone and is incomplete. The sample yields under 250,000 clones, roughly 80% seen once. The sequenced sample consisted of peripheral blood. The receptors stem from a woman older than 75 with acute or convalescent COVID-19. Both conserved end residues are part of each CDR3. D genes are given only for firm matches. The size field is filled for only some rows; it gives once, few, many or a size class.

D	J	V	size	length	CDR3	DNA
-	TRBJ1-1	TRBV21-1	once	14	CASSNDRGLTEAFF	TGTGCCAGCAGCAACGACAGGGGGTTAACTGAAGCTTTCTTT
TRBD1	TRBJ1-1	TRBV29-1	-	15	CSAGTGGIFGTEAFF	TGCAGCGCCGGGACAGGGGGCATTTTCGGCACTGAAGCTTTCTTT
TRBD2	TRBJ2-7	TRBV11-3	-	13	CASSLATSGSPTF	TGTGCCAGCAGCTTAGCCACTAGCGGGAGTCCGACATTC
-	TRBJ2-7	TRBV11-2	-	12	CASSLSTYEQYF	TGTGCCAGCAGTCTTAGTACCTACGAGCAGTACTTC
-	TRBJ2-2	TRBV20-1	-	13	CSASVRVTGELFF	TGCAGTGCTAGTGTTCGGGTAACCGGGGAGCTGTTTTTT
TRBD2	TRBJ2-1	TRBV5-5	-	15	CASSLNGLANNEQFF	TGTGCCAGCAGCTTGAATGGACTAGCCAACAATGAGCAGTTCTTC
TRBD1	TRBJ1-5	TRBV19	-	15	CATSRETGMGQPQHF	TGTGCCACCAGCCGCGAGACAGGGATGGGTCAGCCCCAGCATTTT
TRBD2	TRBJ2-1	TRBV28	-	16	CASSLMTSGIRGEQFF	TGTGCCAGCAGTTTGATGACTAGCGGGATCCGGGGAGAGCAGTTCTTC
-	TRBJ2-7	TRBV15	-	14	CATSREVRNYEQYF	TGTGCCACCAGCAGAGAGGTCAGGAACTACGAGCAGTACTTC
-	TRBJ2-5	TRBV5-6	-	16	CASSPAGRGHGETQYF	TGTGCCAGCAGCCCGGCGGGGCGAGGGCATGGAGAGACCCAGTACTTC
TRBD1	TRBJ1-5	TRBV6-5	-	15	CASSSGQGYNQPQHF	TGTGCCAGCAGTTCGGGACAGGGGTACAATCAGCCCCAGCATTTT
TRBD1	TRBJ2-5	TRBV18	-	17	CASSSDPPGTGGETQYF	TGTGCCAGCTCATCGGACCCTCCCGGGACAGGGGGGGAGACCCAGTACTTC
TRBD1	TRBJ1-5	TRBV19	-	15	CASSEQGWGNQPQHF	TGTGCCAGTAGCGAACAGGGGTGGGGCAATCAGCCCCAGCATTTT
-	TRBJ2-3	TRBV9	-	14	CASSARLGTDTQYF	TGTGCCAGCAGCGCCCGACTAGGAACAGATACGCAGTATTTT
-	TRBJ1-5	TRBV28	-	12	CASSFIGQPQHF	TGTGCCAGCAGTTTTATCGGTCAGCCCCAGCATTTT
-	TRBJ1-1	TRBV2	-	13	CATRIRTDTEAFF	TGTGCCACCAGGATCCGGACAGACACTGAAGCTTTCTTT
TRBD1	TRBJ2-4	TRBV11-1	-	16	CASTPVGTGTKNIQYF	TGTGCCAGCACCCCGGTAGGGACAGGGACCAAAAACATTCAGTACTTC
TRBD1	TRBJ2-5	TRBV11-1	few	15	CASRPRQGVGETQYF	TGTGCCAGCAGACCCCGACAGGGGGTCGGTGAGACCCAGTACTTC
-	TRBJ2-2	TRBV27	-	14	CASRPLAETGELFF	TGTGCCAGCAGACCTCTGGCGGAGACCGGGGAGCTGTTTTTT
TRBD2	TRBJ2-1	TRBV28	-	15	CASFSYSGSGNEQFF	TGTGCCAGCTTCAGCTATAGCGGGAGCGGCAATGAGCAGTTCTTC